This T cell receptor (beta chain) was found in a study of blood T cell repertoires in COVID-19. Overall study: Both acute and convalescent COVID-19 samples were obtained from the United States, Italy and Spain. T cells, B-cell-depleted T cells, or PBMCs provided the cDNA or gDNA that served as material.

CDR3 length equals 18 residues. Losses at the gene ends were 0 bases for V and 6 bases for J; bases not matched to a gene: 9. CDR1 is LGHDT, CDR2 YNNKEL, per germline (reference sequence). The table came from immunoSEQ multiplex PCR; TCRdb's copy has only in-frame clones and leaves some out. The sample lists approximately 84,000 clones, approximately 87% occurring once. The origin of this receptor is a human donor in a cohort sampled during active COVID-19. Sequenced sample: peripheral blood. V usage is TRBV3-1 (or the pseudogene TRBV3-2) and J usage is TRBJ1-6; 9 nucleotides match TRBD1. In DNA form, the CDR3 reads TGTGCCAGCAGCCAAGATACCGGGACAGGGCTGTTTAATTCACCCCTCCACTTT. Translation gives CASSQDTGTGLFNSPLHF.